The 29 T cell receptor beta chains reported below all come from one sample, sequenced in a study of cytomegalovirus exposure and HLA in healthy donors. Assay used: immunoSEQ multiplex PCR; TCRdb lists only in-frame clones, some missing. The sample contains 90,000 to 100,000 clones, about 88% of which appear only once. The sequenced material came from PBMCs. These receptors were taken from a man younger than 35 in good health and CMV-seropositive.

This sequence joins TRBV18 and TRBJ1-4; D remains unclear. This CDR3 is 14 amino acids long. V lost 3 bases, J lost 8 bases, and 13 bases lay in between. Per germline, CDR1 KGHSH and CDR2 LQKENI. The CDR3 loop reads CASSPGTGGEKLFF. The CDR3 DNA is TGTGCCAGCTCACCCGGCACGGGTGGAGAAAAACTGTTTTTT.

The chain is built from TRBV27 and TRBJ2-1; D gene ambiguous. The CDR3 extends over 15 amino acids. Trimming took off 5 bases at V and 3 bases at J, with 14 bases between the two ends. CDR1 MNHEY and CDR2 SMNVEV come from the germline V gene (reference sequence). DNA of the CDR3: TGTGCCAGCAGTCTCCAGTTAAATTTCTACAATGAGCAGTTCTTC. Protein: CASSLQLNFYNEQFF.

This clone has more than one count but fewer than ten. The gene calls are TRBV6-5 and TRBJ1-6, with D perhaps matching TRBD1 (6 bases). Germline V gives CDR1 MNHEY, CDR2 SVGAGI. The V and J ends lost 2 bases and 7 bases respectively, with 15 bases between them. The CDR3 has 16 residues. The CDR3 reads CASSYTATGGNSPLHF. The CDR3 nucleotides read TGTGCCAGCAGTTACACGGCGACAGGTGGAAATTCACCCCTCCACTTT.

Only one count was recorded for this clone. The chain employs TRBV5-4 and TRBJ2-7; TRBD1 is a possible D gene (5 bases). The length of the CDR3 is 13 residues. CDR1 is SGHNT and CDR2 is YYREEE in the germline V gene (reference sequence). Between the trimmed V and J ends, which lost 2 bases and 6 bases, there was a span of 12 bases. The CDR3 DNA sequence: TGTGCCAGCAGCTTCGTAGGGGCTGGCGAGCAGTACTTC. This sequence encodes CASSFVGAGEQYF.

The rearrangement uses TRBV11-2 and TRBJ1-5; D is unclear. Germline assignment: CDR1 SGHAT and CDR2 FQNNGV. V was cut by 2 bases and J by 0 bases, with 8 bases left in between. The CDR3 has 15 residues. This CDR3 reads CASSLSGYSNQPQHF. Written as DNA, the CDR3 is TGTGCCAGCAGCTTATCCGGGTATAGCAATCAGCCCCAGCATTTT.

This clone has only a few counts. The chain uses TRBV6-1 and TRBJ2-7; D unclear. Trimming took off 7 bases at V and 3 bases at J, with 16 bases between the two ends. The CDR3 is 14 residues long. The V gene's germline CDR1 is MNHNS and CDR2 SASEGT. The CDR3, as DNA: TGTGCCAGCACCCTCACAGAGCCAGTCTACGAGCAGTACTTC. Amino acid sequence: CASTLTEPVYEQYF.

The chain uses TRBV19 and TRBJ1-4, with 8 bases fitting TRBD1. The CDR3 is made up of 15 amino acids. Trimming cost V 1 base and J 7 bases; bases outside gene matches: 5. Germline V gene sequence: CDR1 LNHDA, CDR2 SQIVND (reference sequence). The CDR3 DNA is TGTGCCAGTAGTATAGGCGGCAGGGGGCGTGAAAAACTGTTTTTT. Encoded protein: CASSIGGRGREKLFF.

V gene TRBV9 combines with J gene TRBJ2-2, with D possibly being TRBD2 (6 bases). The germline V gene has CDR1 SGDLS and CDR2 YYNGEE. Trimming shortened V by 0 bases and J by 4 bases, and 10 bases separated the two germline ends. The CDR3 runs to 15 residues. CDR3 bases: TGTGCCAGCAGCGTAGCTACGGGGGTCACCGGGGAGCTGTTTTTT. Translated, it gives CASSVATGVTGELFF.

This rearrangement joins TRBV4-3 to TRBJ1-1; no firm D call. Per the germline V gene, CDR1 is LGHNA and CDR2 is YSLEER. The CDR3 is 14 residues long. V lost 1 base and J lost 2, with 8 bases in between. The chain's CDR3 is CASSQVGGNTEAFF. The CDR3 DNA is TGCGCCAGCAGCCAAGTAGGCGGAAACACTGAAGCTTTCTTT.

This chain uses TRBV7-2 with TRBJ2-7; no reliable D call. The CDR3 totals 12 residues. V gave up 1 base and J gave up 9 bases, with 10 bases separating them. CDR1 and CDR2 (germline): SGHTA, FQGNSA. CDR3 protein: CASSLVVTLQYF. The CDR3 bases are TGTGCCAGCAGCTTAGTTGTTACTCTGCAGTACTTC.

The rearrangement uses TRBV6-6 and TRBJ2-7; 9 bases align to TRBD2. Per the germline V gene, CDR1 is MNHNY and CDR2 is SVGAGI (reference sequence). The CDR3 extends over 14 amino acids. V dropped 2 bases and J dropped 6; count of bases not matched to a gene: 5. The CDR3 loop is CASSYRLAGSEQYF. In DNA, the CDR3 is TGTGCCAGCAGTTACAGGCTAGCGGGAAGCGAGCAGTACTTC.

V gene TRBV5-1 combines with J gene TRBJ2-3; 9 bases fit TRBD2. Germline V lookup: CDR1 SGHRS, CDR2 YFSETQ. V trimming: 7 bases; J trimming: 4 bases; junction bases outside the gene matches: 10. The CDR3 extends over 15 amino acids. The CDR3 loop is CASGPGLAGADTQYF. The CDR3 coding sequence is TGCGCCAGCGGCCCGGGACTAGCCGGGGCAGATACGCAGTATTTT.

V is TRBV7-2 and J is TRBJ1-2; D not resolved. The V and J ends lost 3 bases and 5 bases respectively, with 13 bases between them. This CDR3 comprises 14 residues. Germline-derived CDR1 and CDR2 are SGHTA and FQGNSA. CDR3 loop: CASSFGTERYGYTF. The CDR3 DNA follows: TGTGCCAGCAGCTTTGGTACAGAAAGATATGGCTACACCTTC.

CDR3 region: CAISGNRGGTEAFF. CDR3 coding DNA: TGTGCCATCAGTGGAAACAGGGGAGGCACTGAAGCTTTCTTT. The chain combines TRBV10-3 with TRBJ1-1; 7 bases line up with TRBD1. Trimming cost V 4 bases and J 4 bases; bases outside gene matches: 6. The CDR3 sequence is 14 residues long. Germline V gene lookup returns CDR1 ENHRY and CDR2 SYGVKD.

This chain connects TRBV11-3 to TRBJ2-3; a weak D match, TRBD2 (6 bases). Deletions cut 0 bases from V and 2 bases from J, with 9 bases between. This CDR3 contains 15 residues. Germline CDR1 reads SGHNT; CDR2 reads YENEEA. CDR3 nucleotide sequence: TGTGCCAGCAGCTTAGAGGCGGGATACACAGATACGCAGTATTTT. The encoded protein is CASSLEAGYTDTQYF.

The chain combines TRBV14 with TRBJ2-7; maybe TRBD1 (6 bases). This CDR3 has 16 amino acids. Germline-derived CDR1 and CDR2 are SGHDN and FVKESK. V shed 4 bases and J shed 5 bases, with 21 bases lying between them. The CDR3 here is CASSLPGHRYSNEQYF. The CDR3 DNA reads as TGTGCCAGCAGCCTACCGGGACATAGGTACTCTAACGAGCAGTACTTC.

The chain joins TRBV4-3 to TRBJ1-1; a possible D gene is TRBD1 (6 bases). The CDR3 runs 13 residues. V was shortened by 4 bases and J by 8 bases, with 14 bases between the two germline ends. The V gene's germline CDR1 is LGHNA and CDR2 YSLEER. The CDR3 region is CASSRDKPWEAFF. CDR3 DNA sequence: TGCGCCAGCAGCCGGGACAAACCGTGGGAAGCTTTCTTT.

The rearrangement joins TRBV10-2 to TRBJ2-5, with no clear D. The CDR3 is made up of 12 amino acids. V gave up 5 bases and J gave up 1 base, with 5 bases separating them. Germline values: CDR1 WSHSY, CDR2 SAAADI. CDR3 protein: CASSLRQETQYF. The CDR3 DNA sequence: TGCGCCAGCAGTCTCCGCCAAGAGACCCAGTACTTC.

The CDR3 bases are TGCAGCGTTAGGCGGGAAGGCTATGAGCAGTTCTTC. It codes for CSVRREGYEQFF. J is TRBJ2-1 and V is TRBV29-1; possible D gene TRBD2, 6 bases. Germline V lookup: CDR1 SQVTM, CDR2 ANQGSEA. There are 12 residues in the CDR3. V dropped 5 bases and J dropped 8 bases, with 13 bases sitting between them.

This chain links TRBV28 with TRBJ2-7; D gene unclear. CDR3 length: 12 amino acids. Deletions cut 3 bases from V and 12 bases from J, with 15 bases between. Germline loops: CDR1 MDHEN, CDR2 SYDVKM. CDR3 residues: CASSFQNSPPYF. In DNA, the CDR3 is TGTGCCAGCAGTTTTCAGAATTCACCGCCGTACTTC.

This clone came up a few times. This chain connects TRBV6-5 to TRBJ1-1; D gene uncertain. V lost 6 bases to trimming and J lost 1 base, with 9 bases between them. Germline assignment: CDR1 MNHEY and CDR2 SVGAGI. The CDR3 has 13 amino acids. The CDR3 nucleotides are TGTGCCAGCAGCTTAGCACAGAACACTGAAGCTTTCTTT. Its protein is CASSLAQNTEAFF.

The chain is built from TRBV6-5 and TRBJ2-7; 9 nucleotides agree with TRBD1. Germline V gene data show CDR1 as MNHEY and CDR2 as SVGAGI. Losses at the gene ends were 6 bases for V and 4 bases for J; bases not matched to a gene: 7. This CDR3 contains 14 residues. CDR3 nucleotides: TGTGCCAGCAGACGCCCCGGGACAGGGTACGAGCAGTACTTC. As protein: CASRRPGTGYEQYF.

The chain joins TRBV7-2 to TRBJ1-4; TRBD1 agrees at 7 bases. The CDR3 length is 13 residues. The V and J ends lost 4 bases and 6 bases, in that order; junction bases with no gene match: 2. Germline lookup yields CDR1 SGHTA and CDR2 FQGNSA. The CDR3 loop reads CASSSDRDEKLFF. In DNA, the CDR3 is TGTGCCAGCAGCTCTGACAGGGATGAAAAACTGTTTTTT.

The chain recombines TRBV5-1 with TRBJ2-7, with 9 bases identical to TRBD1. V lost 4 bases to trimming and J lost 5 bases; unmatched junction nucleotides: 7. CDR1 and CDR2 from the germline V gene are SGHRS and YFSETQ. The CDR3 spans 14 residues. The CDR3 bases are TGCGCCAGCAGCATGGGGACAGGGAGGGACGAGCAGTACTTC. Its translation is CASSMGTGRDEQYF.

The V and J genes are TRBV27 and TRBJ2-7; D might be TRBD2 (6 bases). CDR3 length: 12 residues. Trimming stripped 2 bases from V and 12 bases from J, with 14 bases between. CDR1 is MNHEY and CDR2 is SMNVEV in the germline V gene (reference sequence). The CDR3 spells CASSLIGGDRYF. CDR3 nucleotide sequence: TGTGCCAGCAGTTTAATAGGAGGGGATAGGTACTTC.

The V and J genes are TRBV11-1 and TRBJ2-1, with a tentative D call TRBD2 (6 bases). V lost 6 bases, J lost 1 base, and 16 bases lay in between. CDR3 length: 16 residues. Germline CDR1 reads SGHAT; CDR2 reads FQDESV (reference sequence). This CDR3 is CASSSRRGGSYNEQFF. The CDR3 region has the DNA TGTGCCAGCAGTTCAAGGAGGGGTGGGTCCTACAATGAGCAGTTCTTC. Full variable domain (remainder filled in from reference TRBV11-1 and TRBJ2-1): EAEVAQSPRYKITEKSQAVAFWCDPISGHATLYWYRQILGQGPELLVQFQDESVVDDSQLPKDRFSAERLKGVDSTLKIQPAELGDSAMYLCASSSRRGGSYNEQFFGPGTRLTVL.

V is TRBV7-3 and J is TRBJ2-5, with D maybe TRBD2 (5 bases). V dropped 1 base and J dropped 5 bases, with 20 bases sitting between them. This CDR3 has 17 amino acids. CDR1 is SGHTA, CDR2 FQGTGA, per germline. The CDR3 here is CASSLMGSGLAFETQYF. The DNA of the CDR3 is TGTGCCAGCAGCTTAATGGGCTCGGGTCTAGCTTTCGAGACCCAGTACTTC.

This chain joins TRBV5-4 and TRBJ1-1; possibly TRBD1 for D (6 bases). Per germline, CDR1 SGHNT and CDR2 YYREEE (reference sequence). V was pared by 0 bases and J by 3 bases, with 12 bases between. CDR3 size: 15 residues. This CDR3 is CASSLEKQGDTEAFF. The CDR3 DNA is TGTGCCAGCAGCTTGGAGAAACAGGGCGACACTGAAGCTTTCTTT.

The CDR3 reads CASSIFFAGEQYF. The CDR3, as DNA: TGTGCCAGTAGTATATTCTTTGCGGGCGAGCAGTACTTC. V usage is TRBV19 and J usage is TRBJ2-7; TRBD2 might be the D (5 bases). V was cut by 2 bases and J by 6 bases, with 11 bases left in between. Germline V gene data show CDR1 as LNHDA and CDR2 as SQIVND (reference sequence). The CDR3 spans 13 residues.